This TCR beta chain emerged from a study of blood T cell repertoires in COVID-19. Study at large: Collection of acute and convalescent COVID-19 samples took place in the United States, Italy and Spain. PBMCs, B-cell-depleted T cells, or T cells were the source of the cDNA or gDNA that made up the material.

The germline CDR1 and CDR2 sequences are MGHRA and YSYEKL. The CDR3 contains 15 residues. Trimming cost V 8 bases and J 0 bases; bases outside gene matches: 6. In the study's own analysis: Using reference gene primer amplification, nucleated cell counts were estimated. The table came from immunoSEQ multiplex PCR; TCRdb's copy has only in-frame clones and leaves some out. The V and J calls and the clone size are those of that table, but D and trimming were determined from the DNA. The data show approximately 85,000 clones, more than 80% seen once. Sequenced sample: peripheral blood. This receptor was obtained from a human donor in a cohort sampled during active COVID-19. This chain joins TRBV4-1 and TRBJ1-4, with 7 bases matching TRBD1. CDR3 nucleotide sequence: TGCGCCAGCCGCAGGGGGGATGCAACTAATGAAAAACTGTTTTTT. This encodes CASRRGDATNEKLFF.